Each of the 24 T cell receptor beta chains below was sequenced from the same sample in a study of CD8 T cells in Susac syndrome (dated by TCRdb to the late 2010s). Library generation was performed with the immunoSEQ multiplex PCR assay. RNA was extracted with the RNeasy kit and 0.5 to 1 ug was reverse transcribed using random hexamers. In TCRdb, the public reads were trimmed at Q25 with fastp and aligned with MiXCR, with productive beta chains retained. Each entry merges the rows of one CDR3 protein and shows their most common DNA and genes. This sample comprises roughly 200,000 distinct CDR3 sequences, approximately 95% of them detected only once. Around 0.08% of the sample lies in the top ten. Material: CD4+ T cells from PBMCs. Receptors originate from a human donor with multiple sclerosis.

The chain employs TRBV29-1 and TRBJ1-2; D remains unclear. The CDR3 is 12 residues long. V lost 5 bases to trimming and J lost 0 bases, with 7 bases between them. CDR1 is SQVTM and CDR2 is ANQGSEA in the germline V gene. The CDR3 DNA reads as TGCAGCGTTCACTCAGCTAACTATGGCTACACCTTC. Protein product: CSVHSANYGYTF.

CDR3 protein: CASTHRDREGFSTDTQYF. In DNA, the CDR3 is TGTGCCAGCACCCACCGGGACAGGGAGGGATTCAGCACAGATACGCAGTATTTT. The chain carries TRBV12-3 or TRBV12-4 and TRBJ2-3, with TRBD1 matching 9 bases. The length of the CDR3 is 18 residues. V lost 7 bases, J lost 0 bases, and 14 bases stayed unmatched.

The V gene is TRBV29-1, the J gene TRBJ1-1; D unclear. Germline V gene sequence: CDR1 SQVTM, CDR2 ANQGSEA. The CDR3 contains 13 residues. Trimming cost V 1 base and J 1 base, with 7 bases left between them. CDR3: CSVEGRRNTEAFF. The CDR3 region has the DNA TGCAGCGTTGAAGGACGCAGGAACACTGAAGCTTTCTTT.

The chain links TRBV2 to TRBJ2-7; D may be TRBD2 (6 bases). Deletions cut 7 bases from V and 6 bases from J, with 13 bases between. The CDR3 contains 12 residues. CDR1 and CDR2 from the germline V gene are SNHLY and FYNNEI. CDR3 DNA sequence: TGTGCCAGCACCATCAGGGACTCCGAGCAGTACGTC. This gives the protein CASTIRDSEQYV.

The chain has TRBV15 and TRBJ1-5, with D maybe TRBD1 (6 bases). Germline CDR1 reads LNHNV; CDR2 reads YYDKDF (reference sequence). The CDR3 length is 12 residues. V lost 5 bases and J lost 11, with 13 bases in between. CDR3 protein: CATSRRGGAQHF. DNA for the CDR3: TGTGCCACCAGCCGGAGGGGGGGAGCCCAGCATTTT. Supplemented by reference TRBV15 and TRBJ1-5, the full variable domain reads DAMVIQNPRYQVTQFGKPVTLSCSQTLNHNVMYWYQQKSSQAPKLLFHYYDKDFNNEADTPDNFQSRRPNTSFCFLDIRSPGLGDTAMYLCATSRRGGAQHFGDGTRLSIL.

This chain links TRBV18 with TRBJ1-1, with a possible D match to TRBD1 (5 bases). In germline, CDR1 is KGHSH, CDR2 LQKENI. V lost 4 bases, J lost 4 bases, and 19 bases lay in between. This CDR3 has 16 residues. In DNA, the CDR3 is TGTGCCAGCTCACTGTCGGGACCGCGGGCGGGCACTGAAGCTTTCTTT. Translation gives CASSLSGPRAGTEAFF.

This chain links TRBV29-1 with TRBJ2-4; D uncertain. Germline loops: CDR1 SQVTM, CDR2 ANQGSEA. Between the trimmed V and J ends, which lost 5 bases and 0 bases, there was a span of 5 bases. This CDR3 is 12 amino acids long. CDR3 nucleotides: TGCAGCGTTCACCTAGCCAAAAACATTCAGTACTTC. This sequence encodes CSVHLAKNIQYF.

A remark on this clonotype: An end of the junction differs from the germline gene, which may be a read error. The V gene is TRBV5-4, the J gene TRBJ2-1; no clear D. There are 12 residues in the CDR3. The germline CDR1 and CDR2 sequences are SGHNT and YYREEE (reference sequence). CDR3 sequence reads: CASSLTYDRLSF. The CDR3 DNA is TGTGCCAGCAGCCTTACCTACGATAGGCTCAGCTTC.

The chain carries TRBV6-1 and TRBJ1-4, with 12 bases aligning to TRBD1. This CDR3 contains 18 residues. With 8 bases clipped from V and 5 bases from J, the junction kept 15 bases outside the gene matches. The germline gives CDR1 MNHNS, CDR2 SASEGT. In DNA, the CDR3 is TGTGCCAGCGCAACCCACCGGGACAGGGGGCGATCGAATGAAAAACTGTTTTTT. This codes for CASATHRDRGRSNEKLFF.

The chain links TRBV3-1 to TRBJ1-1; D is undetermined. Germline-derived CDR1 and CDR2 are LGHDT and YNNKEL (reference sequence). The CDR3 has 14 residues. Between the trimmed V and J ends, which lost 3 bases and 0 bases, there was a span of 8 bases. The CDR3, as DNA: TGTGCCAGCAGCCATTACTCCTTGAACACTGAAGCTTTCTTT. The encoded protein is CASSHYSLNTEAFF.

This chain uses TRBV27 with TRBJ2-2, with D possibly TRBD2 on 7 matching bases. The CDR3 covers 13 residues. The ends were cut back, 5 bases at V and 7 bases at J, with 11 bases in the middle. Germline CDR1 MNHEY, CDR2 SMNVEV (reference sequence). The CDR3 loop is CASSGGAVGELFF. CDR3 coding DNA: TGTGCCAGCAGTGGGGGGGCTGTCGGGGAGCTGTTTTTT.

This clonotype appeared once. The chain links TRBV29-1 to TRBJ2-3; weak D call: TRBD2 (5 bases). The CDR3 spans 14 residues. Germline V gives CDR1 SQVTM, CDR2 ANQGSEA. Trimming left V 4 bases short and J 7 bases short, with 18 bases between. The CDR3 DNA follows: TGCAGCGTTGGTCGGCGGGCCCCGGGGAATACGCAGTATTTT. It encodes CSVGRRAPGNTQYF.

This clonotype was recorded once. The chain joins TRBV20-1 to TRBJ2-2; perhaps D is TRBD1 or TRBD2 (5 bases each). Germline V gives CDR1 DFQATT, CDR2 SNEGSKA (reference sequence). Trimming cost V 5 bases and J 4 bases, with 11 bases left between them. The CDR3 has 13 residues. CDR3 nucleotides: TGCAGTGCTGTAGGGACCTCCACCGGGGAGCTGTTTTTT. Its protein product is CSAVGTSTGELFF.

The rearrangement uses TRBV12-3 or TRBV12-4 and TRBJ1-5; D unclear. V dropped 5 bases and J dropped 4 bases, with 12 bases sitting between them. This CDR3 has 14 residues. The CDR3 reads CASSPLDGNQPQHF. In DNA, the CDR3 is TGTGCCAGCAGTCCGCTGGACGGTAATCAGCCCCAGCATTTT.

The chain links TRBV20-1 to TRBJ2-7; D is unresolved. This CDR3 contains 15 residues. The V end was cut by 0 bases, the J end by 2 bases, with 14 bases between. From germline, CDR1 is DFQATT and CDR2 SNEGSKA (reference sequence). CDR3 loop: CSARDPTRTTYEQYF. The CDR3, as DNA: TGCAGTGCTAGAGATCCTACCAGAACCACCTACGAGCAGTACTTC.

V and J are TRBV30 and TRBJ1-6; D is uncertain. The CDR3 loop spans 14 amino acids. Germline V CDR1 and CDR2: GTSNPN, SVGIG (reference sequence). Deletions cut 4 bases from V and 7 bases from J, with 14 bases between. Here the CDR3 reads CAWIPGLTNSPLHF. In nucleotides, the CDR3 is TGTGCCTGGATCCCCGGACTGACGAATTCACCCCTCCACTTT.

V and J are TRBV27 and TRBJ2-3; D gene uncertain. CDR3 length: 13 amino acids. The germline V and J ends were trimmed by 4 bases and 0 bases, with 5 bases remaining between them. Germline V lookup: CDR1 MNHEY, CDR2 SMNVEV (reference sequence). The chain's CDR3 is CASSSFSTDTQYF. In DNA, the CDR3 is TGTGCCAGCAGTTCCTTTAGCACAGATACGCAGTATTTT.

CDR3 DNA: TGCAGCGTTGGACGGGGAGCGACAGGGGCAACTGAAGCTTTCTTT. It specifies CSVGRGATGATEAFF. The V call is TRBV29-1, the J call TRBJ1-1; the match to TRBD1 covers 8 bases. The CDR3 runs 15 residues. Trimming at V came to 4 bases and at J to 5 bases, leaving 12 bases not matched to a gene. The germline gives CDR1 SQVTM, CDR2 ANQGSEA.

This chain joins TRBV20-1 and TRBJ1-4, with D maybe TRBD1 (5 bases). V shed 5 bases and J shed 5 bases, with 12 bases lying between them. Per the germline V gene, CDR1 is DFQATT and CDR2 is SNEGSKA (reference sequence). The CDR3 loop spans 13 amino acids. CDR3 nucleotides: TGCAGTGCTGCAGGGCCTCCCAATGAAAAACTGTTTTTT. It encodes CSAAGPPNEKLFF.

The chain is built from TRBV29-1 and TRBJ2-1; no definite D call. Germline CDR1 is SQVTM and CDR2 is ANQGSEA. The V end was cut by 0 bases, the J end by 10 bases, with 13 bases between. CDR3 length: 13 amino acids. The CDR3 here is CSVEEPQSREQFF. Written as DNA, the CDR3 is TGCAGCGTTGAAGAACCCCAGTCAAGGGAGCAGTTCTTC.

The chain uses TRBV20-1 and TRBJ1-5, with no clear D. V lost 2 bases to trimming and J lost 0 bases, with 5 bases between them. Germline loops: CDR1 DFQATT, CDR2 SNEGSKA (reference sequence). The CDR3 loop spans 13 amino acids. The CDR3 region is CSARIASNQPQHF. In nucleotides, the CDR3 is TGCAGTGCTAGAATCGCTAGCAATCAGCCCCAGCATTTT.

This chain connects TRBV25-1 to TRBJ2-3, with D unresolved. The CDR3 runs to 14 residues. V was shortened by 2 bases and J by 3 bases, with 9 bases between the two germline ends. The germline CDR1 and CDR2 sequences are MGHDK and SYGVNS. The CDR3 DNA is TGTGCCAGCAGTGAACCCCTGGCTACAGATACGCAGTATTTT. This gives the protein CASSEPLATDTQYF.

The count of this clonotype is one. The CDR3 loop is CSAMANTEAFF. CDR3 sequence (DNA): TGCAGTGCTATGGCCAACACTGAAGCTTTCTTT. V is TRBV20-1 and J is TRBJ1-1; D gene uncertain. There are 11 residues in the CDR3. V lost 4 bases, J lost 2 bases, and 5 bases lay in between. Germline CDR1 is DFQATT and CDR2 is SNEGSKA (reference sequence).

The chain joins TRBV20-1 to TRBJ2-5, with 7 bases that match TRBD2. Per the germline V gene, CDR1 is DFQATT and CDR2 is SNEGSKA (reference sequence). Germline trimming cut 3 bases from V and 3 bases from J; bases unmatched to any gene: 4. The CDR3 length is 13 residues. CDR3 in amino acids: CSASLAGEETQYF. CDR3 coding DNA: TGCAGTGCTAGTCTGGCGGGGGAAGAGACCCAGTACTTC.